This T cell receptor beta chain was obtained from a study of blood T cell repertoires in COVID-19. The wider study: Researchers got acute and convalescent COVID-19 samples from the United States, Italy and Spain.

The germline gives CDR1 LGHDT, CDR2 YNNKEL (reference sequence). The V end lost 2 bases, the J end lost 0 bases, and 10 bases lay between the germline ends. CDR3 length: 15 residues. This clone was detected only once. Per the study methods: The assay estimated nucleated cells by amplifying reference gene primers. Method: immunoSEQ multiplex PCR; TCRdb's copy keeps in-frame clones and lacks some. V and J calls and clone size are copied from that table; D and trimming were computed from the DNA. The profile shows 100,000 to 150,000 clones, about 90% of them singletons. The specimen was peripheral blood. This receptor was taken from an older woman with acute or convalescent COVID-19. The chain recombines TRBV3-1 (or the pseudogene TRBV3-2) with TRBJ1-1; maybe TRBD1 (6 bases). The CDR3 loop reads CASSQNRDMNTEAFF. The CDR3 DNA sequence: TGTGCCAGCAGCCAAAACCGGGACATGAACACTGAAGCTTTCTTT.